Sequencing of this TCR beta chain was carried out in a study of T cells in Graves' hyperthyroidism and ophthalmopathy. The table lists this clonotype with many counts. The antigen remains undetermined. Criteria for exclusion of patients were uncontrolled infection, other autoimmune disease, pregnancy or lactation. TCR beta CDR3 regions were amplified from RNA transcripts. During a first-round RT-PCR of the TCR CDR3, the HTBI primer set was used. TCRdb re-called the multiplex PCR reads with MiXCR, one entry per CDR3 protein. Here the sample spans roughly 510,000 distinct CDR3 sequences, around 43% being singletons. Overall study findings and caveats: The model predicted ophthalmopathy a median around 6 months before onset.

The CDR3 runs to 12 residues. Trimming took off 4 bases at V and 5 bases at J, with 6 bases between the two ends. In germline, CDR1 is SQVTM, CDR2 ANQGSEA. Material: peripheral blood or thyroid tissue (not recorded which). This sequence originates from an adult woman with Graves' disease, either hyperthyroidism or ophthalmopathy (not recorded which). The chain recombines TRBV29-1 with TRBJ1-6; D gene ambiguous. CDR3 DNA: TGCAGCGTTGCAGAAAATAATTCACCCCTCCACTTT. The encoded protein is CSVAENNSPLHF.